These 2 T cell receptor beta chains were sequenced from one sample in a study of T cell responses to AZD1222 COVID-19 vaccine (dated by TCRdb to 2020 to 2022). The sample's time point label is to be understood as: baseline before first vaccination. Library creation used the immunoSEQ multiplex PCR assay. Not all clones reach the TCRdb copy of this immuneACCESS table, which keeps in-frame sequences only. Checked studies attribute under half of the gap to unresolved V genes and leave the rest unexplained. This sample lists under 200,000 clones; 90% were detected once. The top ten hold about 1.6% of the sample. The specimen comprised peripheral blood, sampled on day 0 of AZD1222 vaccination. Receptor source: an adult in good health.

The chain couples TRBV6-2 or TRBV6-3 to TRBJ1-5; the D is unclear. The V end was cut by 2 bases, the J end by 7 bases, with 6 bases between. This CDR3 has 12 amino acids. From germline, CDR1 is MNHEY and CDR2 SVGEGT. The CDR3 sequence is CASSYPLQPQHF. In nucleotides, the CDR3 is TGTGCCAGCAGTTACCCGTTACAGCCCCAGCATTTT.

V and J are TRBV19 and TRBJ1-2; TRBD1 matches at 10 bases. The V segment lost 6 bases and the J segment 2 bases; nucleotides outside the gene matches: 9. In germline, CDR1 is LNHDA, CDR2 SQIVND (reference sequence). The CDR3 extends over 16 amino acids. As DNA, the CDR3 is TGTGCCAGTAGGAGGACAGGGGGTTCCTCAAACTATGGCTACACCTTC. Translation: CASRRTGGSSNYGYTF.